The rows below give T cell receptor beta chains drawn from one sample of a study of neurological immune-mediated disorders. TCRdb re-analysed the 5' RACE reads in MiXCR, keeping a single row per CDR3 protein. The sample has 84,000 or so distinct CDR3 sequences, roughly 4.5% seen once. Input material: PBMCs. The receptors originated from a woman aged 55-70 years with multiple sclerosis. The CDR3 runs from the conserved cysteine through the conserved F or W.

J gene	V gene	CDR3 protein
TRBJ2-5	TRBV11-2	CASSAPGGLGETQYF
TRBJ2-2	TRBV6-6	CASSYFGRTGMNTGELFF
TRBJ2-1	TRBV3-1	CASSQDPGGLGGEQFF
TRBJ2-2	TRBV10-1	CASTPGHVTGELFF
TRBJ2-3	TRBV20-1	CSVRSTGRGADTQYF
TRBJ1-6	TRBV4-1	CASSQWDAASPLHF
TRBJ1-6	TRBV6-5	CASSGQGFVSPLHF
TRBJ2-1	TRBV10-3	CAIPRTSREKNEQFF
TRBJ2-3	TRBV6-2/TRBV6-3	CASSYRGLGADTQYF
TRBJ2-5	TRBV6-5	CASSDRLAETQYF
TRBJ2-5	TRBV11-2	CASSLGQGGVQETQYF
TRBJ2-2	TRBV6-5	CASSWAPSRAGELFF
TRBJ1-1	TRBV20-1	CSARGPQANTEAFF
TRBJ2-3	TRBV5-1	CASSLAGAGSTDTQYF
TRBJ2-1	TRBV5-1	CASKASGGYYEQFF
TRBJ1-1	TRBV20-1	CSARQGAQNTEAFF
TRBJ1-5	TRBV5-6	CASSGGGVNQPQHF
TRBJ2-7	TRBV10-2	CASSDWDTSYEQYF
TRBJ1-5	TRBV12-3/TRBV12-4	CASTFGDGRQPQHF
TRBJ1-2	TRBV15	CATSRDPQGRNYGYTF
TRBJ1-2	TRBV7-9	CASSARDRGDYGYTF
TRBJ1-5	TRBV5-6	CASSLGAQSYNQPQHF
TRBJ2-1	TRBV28	CASTGTYNEQFF
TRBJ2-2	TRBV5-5	CASSAGPSGGTGELFF
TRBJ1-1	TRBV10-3	CAISESTGPINSEAFF